This TCR beta chain was identified during a study of cytotoxic CD8 clonotypes in ibrutinib-treated CLL (dated by TCRdb to 2020 to 2022). With respect to the entire study: The cohort included around 16 treatment-naive and roughly ten relapsed/refractory patients; around 18 were IGHV unmutated. An average of about 250,000 productive templates and 94,082 productive rearrangements was obtained per sample. Patients were still on ibrutinib when every remission and progressive disease sample was collected. Of the roughly 90 participants in the trial, about two dozen had longitudinal samples available. Response samples were taken after a median of about a year on treatment, ranging from about 6 to 36 months. Responses were partial in about 25 patients and complete in 2; after median around 65 months follow-up, 14 stayed in remission and about twelve progressed. Cryopreserved peripheral blood mononuclear cells were obtained prior to treatment, at the time of response, and at either disease progression or sustained remission. Broader findings and caveats from the paper: Sustained-remission and progressing patients did not have matched sampling times, and lymph node repertoires were not examined. An increase in clonality was observed at ibrutinib response, with clonality remaining stable during sustained remission and falling back toward baseline at progression. At baseline, clonality was higher than in age-matched healthy donors and showed a strong correlation with circulating CD8+ T-cell counts. Public clonotypes were rare and either contracted or stayed stable during treatment, and the rise in clonality at ibrutinib response reflected the expansion of private clonotypes.

The time point label, as the study defines it: more than 10 months on ibrutinib. Approximately 2 micrograms of genomic DNA were extracted from cryopreserved PBMCs for TCR beta library preparation. Longitudinal blood samples from CLL patients on ibrutinib monotherapy were analyzed using high-throughput TCR beta sequencing. Patients were enrolled in a phase 2 open-label single-center ibrutinib monotherapy trial. V drops 1 base and J drops 0 bases, leaving 9 bases in between. Reading from cysteine to phenylalanine, the CDR3 counts 16 amino acids. Left in the record is the CDR3 DNA by itself, 48 bases read in frame from the first base. According to the germline V gene, CDR1 reads LGHNA and CDR2 reads YSLEER. A MiSeq instrument was used for deep resolution sequencing, which targeted depths ranging from 1 in 1 million up to 1 in 200,000 T cells, with coverage averaging 10x for each clonotype. TCR beta libraries were generated with the immunoSEQ hsTCRB Kit. From the authors' description of their analysis: Data were analyzed with ImmunoSEQ Data Assistant and ImmunoSEQ Analyzer, with V, D and J genes assigned per IMGT definitions. Clonality was computed as one minus normalized Shannon entropy of productive rearrangement frequencies, ranging from 0 to 1. Public clonotype analysis was restricted to overrepresented clonotypes comprising at least 0.05% of each patient's repertoire. About a dozen age-matched healthy donor repertoires from immuneACCESS were used as controls for clonality. TCRdb retrieved this table from immuneACCESS and kept in-frame rearrangements only. Not all clones are present; in checked studies, unresolved V genes account for under half, and no reason is known for the remainder. That table furnishes V, J and clone size, whereas the DNA furnished D and trimming. In this sample the table shows about 85,000 clones, 75% to 85% of which occur a single time. About 4.8% of the sample is taken by the ten largest.

Note on this clone: The antigen it binds to is not known. The input lacks base qualities; no much larger clone sits a single base away.

The V and J genes are TRBV4-3 and TRBJ1-4, with the D gene uncertain. This receptor was taken from a human donor with chronic lymphocytic leukemia. Sequences were derived from PBMCs, sampled after 12 months of ibrutinib treatment. The base sequence is TGCGCCAGCAGCCAAGCCCACACCACAACTAATGAAAAACTGTTTTTT. Its amino acids are CASSQAHTTTNEKLFF.